These 25 T cell receptor beta chains came from one sample sequenced in a study of blood T cell repertoires in COVID-19. Data came from immunoSEQ multiplex PCR; TCRdb stores just in-frame clones and leaves some out. The table shows around 130,000 clones, with 70% to 90% occurring only once. Specimen: peripheral blood. The receptors here all came from a human donor in a cohort sampled during active COVID-19.

CDR3 nucleotides: TGTGCTAGTGGTTTGGTGTACGCGGGAGGGGTCTATGAGCAGTTCTTC. Translated, it gives CASGLVYAGGVYEQFF. The gene calls are TRBV12-5 and TRBJ2-1; 9 bases match TRBD2. The ends lost 0 bases at V and 8 bases at J; junction bases unmatched: 8. Germline assignment: CDR1 LGHNT and CDR2 FRNRAP. There are 16 residues in the CDR3. The variable domain in full, with the rest retrieved from reference TRBV12-5 and TRBJ2-1, is DARVTQTPRHKVTEMGQEVTMRCQPILGHNTVFWYRQTMMQGLELLAYFRNRAPLDDSGMPKDRFSAEMPDATLATLKIQPSEPRDSAVYFCASGLVYAGGVYEQFFGPGTRLTVL.

CDR3 amino acids: CASSLELAGELFF. CDR3 sequence (DNA): TGTGCCAGCAGCTTAGAACTAGCCGGGGAGCTGTTTTTT. This chain connects TRBV7-2 to TRBJ2-2; D is possibly TRBD2 (5 bases). The CDR3 spans 13 residues. Trimming pared 1 base from V and 6 bases from J, leaving 6 bases between. The germline CDR1 and CDR2 sequences are SGHTA and FQGNSA.

This chain connects TRBV30 to TRBJ1-1, with 10 bases lining up with TRBD1. The ends lost 3 bases at V and 4 bases at J; junction bases unmatched: 5. Germline V gene lookup returns CDR1 GTSNPN and CDR2 SVGIG (reference sequence). The CDR3 has 14 residues. The CDR3 loop is CAWSLRTGGTEAFF. In DNA form, the CDR3 reads TGTGCCTGGAGCCTTCGGACAGGGGGCACTGAAGCTTTCTTT.

This chain links TRBV5-1 with TRBJ2-2, with unresolved D. V was pared by 2 bases and J by 2 bases, with 7 bases between. The CDR3 extends over 14 amino acids. Looked up from germline, CDR1 is SGHRS and CDR2 is YFSETQ. The CDR3 DNA reads as TGCGCCAGCAGCTTCCAGGATAACACCGGGGAGCTGTTTTTT. This sequence encodes CASSFQDNTGELFF.

The V call is TRBV3-1 (or the pseudogene TRBV3-2), the J call TRBJ1-2, with 10 positions matching TRBD1. The CDR3 totals 16 residues. V was clipped by 4 bases and J by 8 bases; unmatched bases: 13. Germline CDR1 is LGHDT and CDR2 is YNNKEL (reference sequence). The CDR3 protein is CASSLTIPGQGHGYTF. The DNA of the CDR3 is TGTGCCAGCAGCCTGACAATACCGGGACAGGGGCACGGCTACACCTTC.

The CDR3 is CASSVGGVATGELFF. The CDR3, as DNA: TGTGCCAGCAGCGTAGGGGGGGTAGCCACCGGGGAGCTGTTTTTT. The V gene is TRBV9, the J gene TRBJ2-2, with a weak D call TRBD2 (6 bases). This CDR3 has 15 amino acids. The V gene lost 0 bases and the J gene lost 4 bases, with 10 bases spanning the gap. The germline V gene has CDR1 SGDLS and CDR2 YYNGEE.

This chain connects TRBV5-4 to TRBJ2-5; 9 nucleotides match TRBD2. This CDR3 contains 15 residues. With V trimmed by 1 base and J by 5 bases, 6 bases remained unmatched. Germline values: CDR1 SGHNT, CDR2 YYREEE (reference sequence). In DNA form, the CDR3 reads TGTGCCAGCAGCTTGATGGCGGGGGGGCGTGAGACCCAGTACTTC. This sequence encodes CASSLMAGGRETQYF.

The V call is TRBV7-9, the J call TRBJ1-4; 10 bases line up with TRBD1. The CDR3 is 14 amino acids. Per germline, CDR1 SEHNR and CDR2 FQNEAQ (reference sequence). The V segment lost 11 bases and the J segment 7 bases; nucleotides outside the gene matches: 10. The CDR3 is CALERQGAREKLFF. The CDR3 DNA reads TGTGCCCTCGAACGACAGGGGGCTCGTGAAAAACTGTTTTTT.

This chain connects TRBV18 to TRBJ1-1, with D tentatively TRBD1 (6 bases). Trimming took 3 bases from V and 4 from J, leaving 12 bases between them. From germline, CDR1 is KGHSH and CDR2 LQKENI. This CDR3 spans 14 amino acids. CDR3 region: CASSPAGVGTEAFF. The CDR3 nucleotides read TGTGCCAGCTCACCCGCAGGGGTGGGCACTGAAGCTTTCTTT. The variable domain in full, completed from reference TRBV18 and TRBJ1-1, reads NAGVMQNPRHLVRRRGQEARLRCSPMKGHSHVYWYRQLPEEGLKFMVYLQKENIIDESGMPKERFSAEFPKEGPSILRIQQVVRGDSAAYFCASSPAGVGTEAFFGQGTRLTVV.

This chain joins TRBV12-3 or TRBV12-4 and TRBJ2-7, with 8 bases lining up with TRBD2. Trimming removed 5 bases from V and 6 bases from J; junction bases left unmatched: 6. CDR3 length: 13 amino acids. CDR3 DNA sequence: TGTGCCAGCAGTCCCTCGGGGGGGGGCGAGCAGTACTTC. It yields the protein CASSPSGGGEQYF.

The V and J genes are TRBV2 and TRBJ2-3, with unresolved D. CDR1 and CDR2 from the germline V gene are SNHLY and FYNNEI. The CDR3 is 13 residues long. The V end was cut by 8 bases, the J end by 0 bases, with 9 bases between. Written as DNA, the CDR3 is TGTGCCAGCTGTTCTTCTAGCACAGATACGCAGTATTTT. Residues: CASCSSSTDTQYF.

The chain couples TRBV6-6 to TRBJ2-3, with TRBD1 matching 9 bases. Trimming took 4 bases from V and 3 from J; bases not matched to a gene: 5. This CDR3 has 15 residues. CDR1 and CDR2 from the germline V gene are MNHNY and SVGAGI (reference sequence). The CDR3 here is CASSSVQGATDTQYF. The CDR3 bases are TGTGCCAGCAGTTCCGTACAGGGGGCTACAGATACGCAGTATTTT.

This rearrangement joins TRBV20-1 to TRBJ2-1; 7 bases agree with TRBD1. The V segment lost 5 bases and the J segment 8 bases; nucleotides outside the gene matches: 3. Looked up from germline, CDR1 is DFQATT and CDR2 is SNEGSKA (reference sequence). This CDR3 is built from 11 residues. CDR3 in amino acids: CSAPQGDEQFF. The CDR3, as DNA: TGCAGTGCTCCCCAGGGGGATGAGCAGTTCTTC.

The chain has TRBV7-3 and TRBJ2-2, with 8 bases matching TRBD2. V shed 3 bases and J 1 base; nucleotides not matched to a gene: 1. The CDR3 totals 15 residues. CDR1 and CDR2 from the germline V gene are SGHTA and FQGTGA. The CDR3 spells CASSFLAGNTGELFF. Here the CDR3 DNA reads TGTGCCAGCAGCTTTCTAGCGGGGAACACCGGGGAGCTGTTTTTT. The complete variable domain, with remaining parts taken from reference TRBV7-3 and TRBJ2-2, reads GAGVSQTPSNKVTEKGKYVELRCDPISGHTALYWYRQSLGQGPEFLIYFQGTGAADDSGLPNDRFFAVRPEGSVSTLKIQRTERGDSAVYLCASSFLAGNTGELFFGEGSRLTVL.

The V and J genes are TRBV28 and TRBJ2-1; 8 bases agree with TRBD1. The germline V gene has CDR1 MDHEN and CDR2 SYDVKM. Germline trimming cut 3 bases from V and 0 bases from J; bases unmatched to any gene: 4. The CDR3 length is 16 residues. For the CDR3, the DNA is TGTGCCAGCAGTTTGGCCGGGACAGGCTCCTACAATGAGCAGTTCTTC. Its translation is CASSLAGTGSYNEQFF.

The V gene is TRBV5-1, the J gene TRBJ2-5; the match to TRBD2 covers 8 bases. The germline CDR1 and CDR2 sequences are SGHRS and YFSETQ. The length of the CDR3 is 13 residues. V shed 7 bases and J 4 bases; nucleotides not matched to a gene: 6. The CDR3 reads CASRHTSGETQYF. CDR3 nucleotides: TGCGCCAGCCGTCATACTAGCGGAGAGACCCAGTACTTC.

The CDR3 region has the DNA TGTGCCAGCAGCCAACGGACTAGCGGGAGTAGGGGCTCGCAGTATTTT. It is translated as CASSQRTSGSRGSQYF. The chain uses TRBV3-1 (or the pseudogene TRBV3-2) and TRBJ2-3; 13 nucleotides align to TRBD2. The germline gives CDR1 LGHDT, CDR2 YNNKEL (reference sequence). Trimming took 2 bases from V and 10 from J; bases not matched to a gene: 9. The CDR3 runs 16 residues.

The chain carries TRBV7-9 and TRBJ2-3, with TRBD2 identical over 12 bases. The CDR3 is made up of 16 amino acids. V lost 3 bases, J lost 4 bases, and 5 bases stayed unmatched. CDR1 and CDR2 (germline): SEHNR, FQNEAQ (reference sequence). This chain's CDR3 is CASSFRTSGKSDTQYF. The CDR3 DNA reads TGTGCCAGCAGCTTTAGGACTAGCGGGAAGTCAGATACGCAGTATTTT.

The chain recombines TRBV9 with TRBJ2-2; 13 bases agree with TRBD2. The CDR3 has 18 residues. Germline-derived CDR1 and CDR2 are SGDLS and YYNGEE. The trim removed 3 bases at V and 4 bases at J, leaving 9 bases unmatched. The CDR3 DNA is TGTGCCAGCAGCGCGGGACTAGCGGGAAATTTAGGCACCGGGGAGCTGTTTTTT. Translating it yields CASSAGLAGNLGTGELFF.

The chain is built from TRBV23-1 and TRBJ2-5, with D possibly matching TRBD1 (5 bases). TRBV23-1 is reported as an ORF; its role is uncertain. V was clipped by 4 bases and J by 1 base, with 10 bases between them. CDR3 length equals 14 residues. CDR3 DNA: TGCGCCAGCAGTCTAAGGGGCCTCCAAGAGACCCAGTACTTC. It specifies CASSLRGLQETQYF.

The V gene is TRBV5-5, the J gene TRBJ2-3, with 8 bases lining up with TRBD2. Germline V lookup: CDR1 SGHKS, CDR2 YYEKEE (reference sequence). V dropped 2 bases and J dropped 4; count of bases not matched to a gene: 9. The CDR3 runs 16 residues. The CDR3 region has the DNA TGTGCCAGCAGCTTCGGCGACTTGCGGGGGGCAGATACGCAGTATTTT. The encoded protein is CASSFGDLRGADTQYF.

The V and J genes are TRBV7-5 and TRBJ1-3; TRBD1, as called in the table, went unchecked against the DNA. TRBV7-5 is recorded as a pseudogene. CDR3 size: 17 residues. The CDR3 DNA is TGTGCCAGAAGCTTATTCCCCAAACTGACAGGGTCGAACACCATATATTTT. It encodes CARSLFPKLTGSNTIYF.

In this sample, this clone turned up once. V and J are TRBV19 and TRBJ2-1, with 9 bases that match TRBD1. J was trimmed by 3 bases and V by 6 bases; bases with no gene match: 12. This CDR3 is 17 amino acids long. Germline V gene data show CDR1 as LNHDA and CDR2 as SQIVND (reference sequence). The CDR3 DNA sequence: TGTGCCAGTAGACCCTCCGCCGGGACAGGGCTCTACAATGAGCAGTTCTTC. Translation gives CASRPSAGTGLYNEQFF.

V and J are TRBV11-1 and TRBJ2-1, with TRBD2 matching 8 bases. CDR3 length equals 15 residues. The V gene's germline CDR1 is SGHAT and CDR2 FQDESV (reference sequence). The trim removed 0 bases at V and 7 bases at J, leaving 5 bases unmatched. CDR3 bases: TGTGCCAGCAGCTTAGCGCAAGCGGGAGTGAATGAGCAGTTCTTC. Its protein product is CASSLAQAGVNEQFF. The complete variable domain, with remaining parts taken from reference TRBV11-1 and TRBJ2-1, reads EAEVAQSPRYKITEKSQAVAFWCDPISGHATLYWYRQILGQGPELLVQFQDESVVDDSQLPKDRFSAERLKGVDSTLKIQPAELGDSAMYLCASSLAQAGVNEQFFGPGTRLTVL.

This clone was counted a single time. The V and J genes are TRBV28 and TRBJ2-5, with TRBD1 identical over 9 bases. Germline loops: CDR1 MDHEN, CDR2 SYDVKM. V shed 2 bases, J shed 6 bases, and the junction held 7 bases outside the gene matches. The CDR3 covers 15 residues. The CDR3 DNA reads as TGTGCCAGCAGTTTACCCCAACAGGGGGCTAAGACCCAGTACTTC. Its translation is CASSLPQQGAKTQYF.